Presented here are 27 T cell receptor beta chains from one specimen sequenced in a study of blood T cell repertoires in COVID-19. Here immunoSEQ multiplex PCR was the method, and the copy in TCRdb shows in-frame clones only, minus some. This table holds under 250,000 clones, approximately 80% found once. Specimen: PBMCs or T cells enriched from blood (not recorded which). Every receptor here comes from a woman in her fifties or sixties with acute COVID-19.

The J gene is TRBJ1-4, the V gene TRBV19; D unresolved. The CDR3 sequence is 14 residues long. Between the trimmed V and J ends, which lost 6 bases and 0 bases, there was a span of 8 bases. Germline values: CDR1 LNHDA, CDR2 SQIVND (reference sequence). CDR3: CASRRSATNEKLFF. Written as DNA, the CDR3 is TGTGCCAGTAGGAGATCTGCAACTAATGAAAAACTGTTTTTT. Full variable domain (remainder filled in from reference TRBV19 and TRBJ1-4): DGGITQSPKYLFRKEGQNVTLSCEQNLNHDAMYWYRQDPGQGLRLIYYSQIVNDFQKGDIAEGYSVSREKKESFPLTVTSAQKNPTAFYLCASRRSATNEKLFFGSGTQLSVL.

The rearrangement joins TRBV7-2 to TRBJ2-1; D is unresolved. Germline CDR1 and CDR2: SGHTA and FQGNSA. The length of the CDR3 is 15 residues. Between the trimmed V and J ends, which lost 1 base and 9 bases, there was a span of 16 bases. The CDR3 nucleotides read TGTGCCAGCAGCTTAGAACCTGTTTCGAGCGTTGAGCAGTTCTTC. Translation gives CASSLEPVSSVEQFF.

The J gene is TRBJ1-1, the V gene TRBV30; D call uncertain. CDR3 size: 15 residues. Germline V CDR1 and CDR2: GTSNPN, SVGIG (reference sequence). V was shortened by 5 bases and J by 4 bases, with 20 bases between the two germline ends. In DNA form, the CDR3 reads TGTGCCTGGGCCAGAGAGGACGGACTATCCACTGAAGCTTTCTTT. It yields the protein CAWAREDGLSTEAFF.

The chain couples TRBV9 to TRBJ2-1, with 9 positions matching TRBD1. The V segment lost 3 bases and the J segment 7 bases; nucleotides outside the gene matches: 8. CDR1 and CDR2 from the germline V gene are SGDLS and YYNGEE. The CDR3 is 15 amino acids. The CDR3 nucleotides read TGTGCCAGCAGCGCGACGGGACAGGGATGGAATGAGCAGTTCTTC. Translated, it gives CASSATGQGWNEQFF.

The gene calls are TRBV11-3 and TRBJ2-7, with 8 positions matching TRBD1. The CDR3 runs to 16 residues. Looked up from germline, CDR1 is SGHNT and CDR2 is YENEEA. V lost 1 base to trimming and J lost 1 base; unmatched junction nucleotides: 6. This CDR3 reads CASSLAWTGRSYEQYF. The CDR3, as DNA: TGTGCCAGCAGCTTAGCTTGGACAGGGAGATCCTACGAGCAGTACTTC.

This clone occurred a few times. The chain carries TRBV7-2 and TRBJ1-3; no clear D. The CDR3 runs 16 residues. V was clipped by 1 base and J by 0 bases, with 10 bases between them. Germline V gives CDR1 SGHTA, CDR2 FQGNSA. CDR3 amino acids: CASSLGRVNSGNTIYF. The CDR3 DNA sequence: TGTGCCAGCAGCTTAGGAAGAGTCAACTCTGGAAACACCATATATTTT.

This chain links TRBV28 with TRBJ2-5; 9 bases match TRBD2. The ends lost 2 bases at V and 7 bases at J; junction bases unmatched: 11. CDR1 is MDHEN, CDR2 SYDVKM, per germline. The CDR3 is made up of 16 amino acids. The CDR3 spells CASSLIRLAGRGTQYF. The CDR3 DNA is TGTGCCAGCAGTTTAATTCGGCTAGCGGGGAGGGGGACCCAGTACTTC.

This clone was observed once. J is TRBJ2-3 and V is TRBV2, with D tentatively TRBD1 (6 bases). Between the trimmed V and J ends, which lost 2 bases and 0 bases, there was a span of 18 bases. The germline gives CDR1 SNHLY, CDR2 FYNNEI. CDR3 length: 18 amino acids. As DNA, the CDR3 is TGTGCCAGCAGTGAAAACGGGGACATCTTGGGTAGCACAGATACGCAGTATTTT. Translated: CASSENGDILGSTDTQYF.

This chain uses TRBV19 with TRBJ2-5, with 8 bases that match TRBD1. Germline loops: CDR1 LNHDA, CDR2 SQIVND (reference sequence). Losses at the gene ends were 5 bases for V and 3 bases for J; bases not matched to a gene: 5. This CDR3 has 14 amino acids. The CDR3 bases are TGTGCCAGTAGTTTTAGGACAGGGAAAGAGACCCAGTACTTC. Amino acid sequence: CASSFRTGKETQYF.

The chain joins TRBV27 to TRBJ2-7; tentative D call: TRBD1 (6 bases). The CDR3 sequence is 17 residues long. Between the trimmed V and J ends, which lost 4 bases and 2 bases, there was a span of 21 bases. In germline, CDR1 is MNHEY, CDR2 SMNVEV (reference sequence). The CDR3, as DNA: TGTGCCAGCAGTTCCCCCCGCGGACAGTCAGGGGCCTACGAGCAGTACTTC. Translating gives CASSSPRGQSGAYEQYF.

The rearrangement joins TRBV19 to TRBJ2-7; possibly TRBD2 for D (7 bases). Trimming removed 3 bases from V and 5 bases from J, with 8 bases in between. Per the germline V gene, CDR1 is LNHDA and CDR2 is SQIVND (reference sequence). This CDR3 comprises 12 residues. In DNA form, the CDR3 reads TGTGCCAGTAGTATCGGGGGGCACGAGCAGTACTTC. It encodes CASSIGGHEQYF.

The V call is TRBV7-8, the J call TRBJ2-3; 8 nucleotides match TRBD1. Germline V gene lookup returns CDR1 SGHVS and CDR2 FQNEAQ. After removal of 6 bases from V and 4 bases from J, the junction contained 6 bases not matched to a gene. The CDR3 extends over 14 amino acids. The CDR3 is CASRKTGAPDTQYF. The CDR3 DNA reads TGTGCCAGCAGGAAGACAGGGGCCCCAGATACGCAGTATTTT.

The chain is built from TRBV2 and TRBJ1-2; D might be TRBD1 (5 bases). This CDR3 is 12 amino acids long. Trimming cost V 8 bases and J 4 bases, with 11 bases left between them. The germline gives CDR1 SNHLY, CDR2 FYNNEI. CDR3 nucleotides: TGTGCCAGCCGACAGAGCACCTATGGCTACACCTTC. It yields the protein CASRQSTYGYTF.

This chain joins TRBV7-9 and TRBJ2-4; D remains ambiguous. The germline CDR1 and CDR2 sequences are SEHNR and FQNEAQ (reference sequence). The CDR3 loop spans 18 amino acids. Trimming cost V 3 bases and J 0 bases, with 18 bases left between them. CDR3 nucleotide sequence: TGTGCCAGCAGCTTTTTCCGGCCTGAAGCGCTAGCCAAAAACATTCAGTACTTC. Translating gives CASSFFRPEALAKNIQYF.

The genes are TRBV11-2 and TRBJ2-7, with 11 positions matching TRBD2. Germline trimming cut 7 bases from V and 2 bases from J; bases unmatched to any gene: 4. CDR3 length equals 14 residues. CDR1 and CDR2 from the germline V gene are SGHAT and FQNNGV. Here the CDR3 reads CASTPTSGTYEQYF. CDR3 DNA sequence: TGTGCCAGCACACCGACTAGCGGGACCTACGAGCAGTACTTC.

The V call is TRBV11-3, the J call TRBJ2-1; 12 bases align to TRBD2. The germline V gene encodes CDR1 SGHNT and CDR2 YENEEA. Germline trimming cut 5 bases from V and 4 bases from J; bases unmatched to any gene: 6. The CDR3 totals 16 residues. CDR3 in amino acids: CASSGWTSGEYNEQFF. In nucleotides, the CDR3 is TGTGCCAGCAGCGGGTGGACTAGCGGGGAATACAATGAGCAGTTCTTC.

The chain has TRBV14 and TRBJ1-6; D unclear. The CDR3 runs to 13 residues. Between the trimmed V and J ends, which lost 3 bases and 9 bases, there was a span of 9 bases. The V gene's germline CDR1 is SGHDN and CDR2 FVKESK. Here the CDR3 DNA reads TGTGCCAGCAGCCAGGCTACAGCTTCACCCCTCCACTTT. This codes for CASSQATASPLHF.

The chain couples TRBV5-5 to TRBJ2-5; D is ambiguous. Germline V gene lookup returns CDR1 SGHKS and CDR2 YYEKEE (reference sequence). V was trimmed by 2 bases and J by 1 base, leaving 12 bases between them. CDR3 length equals 15 residues. Here the CDR3 reads CASSFRSIPQETQYF. The CDR3 DNA sequence: TGTGCCAGCAGCTTTCGGAGCATTCCCCAAGAGACCCAGTACTTC.

This clone was recorded at least ten times. The gene calls are TRBV24-1 and TRBJ2-5; weak D call: TRBD1 (6 bases). Germline V gene sequence: CDR1 KGHDR, CDR2 SFDVKD. The CDR3 contains 15 residues. Trimming cost V 5 bases and J 3 bases, with 15 bases left between them. CDR3 coding DNA: TGTGCCACCAGTGTCCGAGGGAACAGGGAAGAGACCCAGTACTTC. Translated: CATSVRGNREETQYF.

The genes are TRBV7-2 and TRBJ2-1; 11 bases are a match to TRBD2. Germline CDR1 is SGHTA and CDR2 is FQGNSA. After removal of 1 base from V and 5 bases from J, the junction contained 10 bases not matched to a gene. This CDR3 has 18 residues. CDR3 sequence reads: CASSLGRLAGRYNNEQFF. The CDR3 DNA follows: TGTGCCAGCAGCTTAGGGAGACTAGCGGGAAGATATAACAATGAGCAGTTCTTC.

This clone was detected only a few times. For the CDR3, the DNA is TGTGCCATCAGTGCTGGGGGAGGGGACACCGGGGAGCTGTTTTTT. Translated: CAISAGGGDTGELFF. The rearrangement links TRBV10-3 to TRBJ2-2, with 7 bases aligning to TRBD2. Germline assignment: CDR1 ENHRY and CDR2 SYGVKD. Losses at the gene ends were 4 bases for V and 3 bases for J; bases not matched to a gene: 5. CDR3 length: 15 amino acids.

The rearrangement joins TRBV7-2 to TRBJ2-1, with 9 nucleotides matching TRBD1. In germline, CDR1 is SGHTA, CDR2 FQGNSA. V lost 2 bases to trimming and J lost 0 bases; unmatched junction nucleotides: 8. The CDR3 is 18 amino acids. CDR3 protein: CASSLSPTTGGSYNEQFF. For the CDR3, the DNA is TGTGCCAGCAGCTTATCCCCGACGACAGGGGGCTCCTACAATGAGCAGTTCTTC.

The J gene is TRBJ2-2, the V gene TRBV24-1, with TRBD1 identical over 8 bases. The CDR3 runs 14 residues. Germline values: CDR1 KGHDR, CDR2 SFDVKD. V was pared by 7 bases and J by 6 bases, with 6 bases of the junction left unmatched. CDR3 nucleotides: TGTGCCACCAGCCATGCAGGGGGCCCCGGGGAGCTGTTTTTT. It encodes CATSHAGGPGELFF.

V and J are TRBV6-1 and TRBJ1-1; 8 bases align to TRBD1. V lost 3 bases, J lost 2 bases, and 8 bases stayed unmatched. CDR3 length: 16 residues. Germline V lookup: CDR1 MNHNS, CDR2 SASEGT. CDR3 amino acids: CASSDGPGQGNTEAFF. DNA of the CDR3: TGTGCCAGCAGTGACGGCCCCGGACAGGGTAACACTGAAGCTTTCTTT.

The rearrangement links TRBV4-2 to TRBJ1-3, with 8 positions matching TRBD1. This CDR3 has 16 amino acids. In germline, CDR1 is LGHNA, CDR2 YNFKEQ. V shed 0 bases and J 3 bases; nucleotides not matched to a gene: 4. CDR3 in DNA: TGTGCCAGCAGCCAAGATCAGGGGACAGGTGGAAACACCATATATTTT. It encodes CASSQDQGTGGNTIYF.

The CDR3 is CATSGTENIQYF. The CDR3 bases are TGTGCCACCAGTGGGACAGAAAACATTCAGTACTTC. The chain employs TRBV24-1 and TRBJ2-4, with D maybe TRBD1 (6 bases). Germline assignment: CDR1 KGHDR and CDR2 SFDVKD. V dropped 5 bases and J dropped 5 bases, with 6 bases sitting between them. The CDR3 totals 12 residues.

V usage is TRBV28 and J usage is TRBJ1-4; tentative D call: TRBD1 (6 bases). CDR1 is MDHEN, CDR2 SYDVKM, per germline. CDR3 length: 13 residues. V lost 7 bases and J lost 3, with 9 bases in between. The CDR3 protein is CASNAGANEKLFF. The CDR3 nucleotides are TGTGCCAGCAACGCAGGGGCTAATGAAAAACTGTTTTTT.